This T cell receptor beta chain was sequenced in a study of cytotoxic CD8 clonotypes in ibrutinib-treated CLL. Study-level findings and limits: Public clonotypes showed up rarely, and on treatment they shrank or held steady.

A note on this clone: Its antigen is not identified.

Some clones are missing from TCRdb's copy, which holds only in-frame ones; the method was immunoSEQ multiplex PCR. Of tens of thousands of clones listed, 56% were seen once; the top ten hold around 21%. The CDR3 totals 17 residues. Trimming cost V 4 bases and J 1 base, with 16 bases left between them. Germline lookup yields CDR1 ENHRY and CDR2 SYGVKD. The sequences come from PBMCs, collected after 24 months of ibrutinib treatment. The TCR was taken from a human donor with chronic lymphocytic leukemia. The rearrangement joins TRBV10-3 to TRBJ2-2; D call uncertain. The CDR3 DNA reads as TGTGCCATCAGTGCCTCTCGGCACACGGTGAACACCGGGGAGCTGTTTTTT. This codes for CAISASRHTVNTGELFF.